These 27 T cell receptor beta chains originate from one sample sequenced in a study of T cell responses to AZD1222 COVID-19 vaccine. Profiled with immunoSEQ multiplex PCR; TCRdb holds only in-frame clones, not every one. The sample lists roughly 270,000 clones, 94% seen once, with roughly 0.51% in the top ten. The material was peripheral blood, obtained 28 days after the second AZD1222 dose. The receptor set was obtained from an adult who received the AZD1222 COVID-19 vaccine.

The V and J genes are TRBV9 and TRBJ2-1; TRBD2 matches 10 bases. The CDR3 has 17 amino acids. Germline trimming cut 2 bases from V and 3 bases from J; bases unmatched to any gene: 8. Per the germline V gene, CDR1 is SGDLS and CDR2 is YYNGEE. The CDR3 spells CASSVTLPSGSYNEQFF. The CDR3 DNA reads as TGTGCCAGCAGCGTTACGCTGCCTAGCGGGAGCTACAATGAGCAGTTCTTC.

In its sample, this clone was seen a few times. V and J are TRBV11-2 and TRBJ1-2; 9 bases agree with TRBD1. V was clipped by 2 bases and J by 10 bases; unmatched bases: 5. The length of the CDR3 is 13 residues. Per the germline V gene, CDR1 is SGHAT and CDR2 is FQNNGV. This CDR3 reads CASSLTGGRDYTF. CDR3 bases: TGTGCCAGCAGCTTAACAGGGGGCCGGGACTACACCTTC.

The CDR3 DNA is TGTGCCAGCAGTTACTCGATCAGCGGGAGTGGAACCGGGGAGCTGTTTTTT. This codes for CASSYSISGSGTGELFF. This chain joins TRBV6-2 or TRBV6-3 and TRBJ2-2, with 8 bases lining up with TRBD2. Germline V lookup: CDR1 MNHEY, CDR2 SVGEGT. The junction had 8 bases not matched to a gene; V was cut back by 0 bases and J by 5 bases. The CDR3 length is 17 residues.

This rearrangement joins TRBV5-6 to TRBJ2-5; D possibly corresponds to TRBD2 (6 bases). V lost 4 bases, J lost 1 base, and 14 bases lay in between. From germline, CDR1 is SGHDT and CDR2 YYEEEE. The CDR3 has 15 amino acids. The CDR3 is CASSPRVSGQETQYF. Here the CDR3 DNA reads TGTGCCAGCAGCCCCCGTGTTAGCGGCCAAGAGACCCAGTACTTC.

The chain links TRBV5-5 to TRBJ2-7; D unclear. The V gene lost 4 bases and the J gene lost 2 bases, with 13 bases spanning the gap. This CDR3 is 14 amino acids long. The germline V gene has CDR1 SGHKS and CDR2 YYEKEE (reference sequence). CDR3 coding DNA: TGTGCCAGCAGCGTGAGGACCGACGCCTACGAGCAGTACTTC. This encodes CASSVRTDAYEQYF.

With regard to this clone: Other DNA variants within this sample encode the same CDR3. The rearrangement uses TRBV7-2 and TRBJ2-3; unclear D gene. This CDR3 spans 14 amino acids. Between the trimmed V and J ends, which lost 1 base and 2 bases, there was a span of 7 bases. CDR1 SGHTA and CDR2 FQGNSA come from the germline V gene. CDR3 nucleotide sequence: TGTGCCAGCAGCTTAGGGGGAAACACAGATACGCAGTATTTT. Protein product: CASSLGGNTDTQYF.

This sequence joins TRBV18 and TRBJ1-1; maybe TRBD1 (5 bases). Germline-derived CDR1 and CDR2 are KGHSH and LQKENI. Trimming cost V 3 bases and J 4 bases, with 12 bases left between them. The CDR3 contains 14 residues. CDR3 protein: CASSPPRGITEAFF. In DNA, the CDR3 is TGTGCCAGCTCACCCCCAAGGGGAATCACTGAAGCTTTCTTT.

The chain combines TRBV6-5 with TRBJ1-3; 7 bases line up with TRBD1. This CDR3 has 15 residues. The ends lost 2 bases at V and 0 bases at J; junction bases unmatched: 1. Germline V gene sequence: CDR1 MNHEY, CDR2 SVGAGI. The CDR3: CASSYRDSSGNTIYF. CDR3 in DNA: TGTGCCAGCAGTTACCGGGACAGCTCTGGAAACACCATATATTTT.

The rearrangement uses TRBV20-1 and TRBJ2-1; D may be TRBD2 (6 bases). CDR3 length: 14 amino acids. CDR1 DFQATT and CDR2 SNEGSKA come from the germline V gene (reference sequence). Between the trimmed V and J ends, which lost 3 bases and 4 bases, there was a span of 13 bases. CDR3 nucleotides: TGCAGTGCTAGTGTTGCGGGGCCGTACAATGAGCAGTTCTTC. This codes for CSASVAGPYNEQFF.

V and J are TRBV6-2 or TRBV6-3 and TRBJ2-1, with D unclear. V was trimmed by 3 bases and J by 6 bases, leaving 9 bases between them. This CDR3 is built from 13 residues. The germline V gene encodes CDR1 MNHEY and CDR2 SVGEGT. CDR3 region: CASSYGKINEQFF. DNA of the CDR3: TGTGCCAGCAGTTATGGGAAGATCAATGAGCAGTTCTTC.

V gene TRBV2 combines with J gene TRBJ2-7; 7 nucleotides agree with TRBD2. CDR1 is SNHLY and CDR2 is FYNNEI in the germline V gene. Unmatched junction bases numbered 4, after V lost 8 bases and J lost 3 bases. The CDR3 covers 12 residues. Here the CDR3 DNA reads TGTGCCAGCTCCCGGACTAGCTACGAGCAGTACTTC. It specifies CASSRTSYEQYF. The variable domain in full, completed from reference TRBV2 and TRBJ2-7, reads EPEVTQTPSHQVTQMGQEVILRCVPISNHLYFYWYRQILGQKVEFLVSFYNNEISEKSEIFDDQFSVERPDGSNFTLKIRSTKLEDSAMYFCASSRTSYEQYFGPGTRLTVT.

The CDR3 here is CASSSSGGGNTEAFF. The DNA of the CDR3 is TGTGCCAGCAGCTCCTCCGGCGGGGGGAACACTGAAGCTTTCTTT. The genes are TRBV5-8 and TRBJ1-1, with D possibly TRBD1 on 5 matching bases. Looked up from germline, CDR1 is SGHTS and CDR2 is YDEGEE. CDR3 size: 15 residues. V dropped 3 bases and J dropped 1 base, with 13 bases sitting between them. The whole variable domain, filled in from reference TRBV5-8 and TRBJ1-1, reads EAGVTQSPTHLIKTRGQQATLRCSPISGHTSVYWYQQALGLGLQFLLWYDEGEERNRGNFPPRFSGRQFPNYSSELNVNALELEDSALYLCASSSSGGGNTEAFFGQGTRLTVV.

The chain recombines TRBV10-3 with TRBJ1-3; possibly TRBD1 for D (5 bases). CDR3 length: 17 residues. V was clipped by 0 bases and J by 0 bases, with 12 bases between them. CDR1 ENHRY and CDR2 SYGVKD come from the germline V gene. The DNA of the CDR3 is TGTGCCATCAGTGAGTCCCCAGGGCTTAGCTCTGGAAACACCATATATTTT. It codes for CAISESPGLSSGNTIYF.

The chain has TRBV18 and TRBJ2-7, with 11 bases aligning to TRBD1. The CDR3 is made up of 15 amino acids. Losses at the gene ends were 4 bases for V and 2 bases for J; bases not matched to a gene: 4. The germline CDR1 and CDR2 sequences are KGHSH and LQKENI. The CDR3 is CASSLPGQGAYEQYF. The CDR3 region has the DNA TGTGCCAGCTCACTACCGGGACAGGGGGCCTACGAGCAGTACTTC.

This clone was seen a handful of times. This chain connects TRBV12-3 or TRBV12-4 to TRBJ2-7; D gene ambiguous. With 4 bases removed from V and 7 bases from J, the gap between germline ends came to 14 bases. CDR3 length equals 13 residues. The CDR3 DNA reads as TGTGCCAGCAGTTCCCCCCCGGTCGGTGAGCAGTACTTC. This encodes CASSSPPVGEQYF.

V and J are TRBV12-3 or TRBV12-4 and TRBJ1-2; tentative D call: TRBD1 (6 bases). V was pared by 4 bases and J by 8 bases, with 14 bases between. This CDR3 is 13 amino acids long. The CDR3 sequence is CASSSFEGEGYTF. CDR3 DNA sequence: TGTGCCAGCAGTTCCTTCGAGGGGGAGGGCTACACCTTC.

The V gene is TRBV19, the J gene TRBJ1-5; D is undetermined. CDR1 LNHDA and CDR2 SQIVND come from the germline V gene (reference sequence). This CDR3 region has 14 residues. V was clipped by 7 bases and J by 1 base, with 11 bases between them. CDR3 region: CASKEVLSNQPQHF. The DNA of the CDR3 is TGTGCCAGTAAGGAGGTATTAAGCAATCAGCCCCAGCATTTT.

The V gene is TRBV3-1 (or the pseudogene TRBV3-2), the J gene TRBJ2-7, with 9 nucleotides matching TRBD2. Unmatched junction bases numbered 6, after V lost 2 bases and J lost 4 bases. CDR3 length equals 15 residues. Looked up from germline, CDR1 is LGHDT and CDR2 is YNNKEL (reference sequence). The CDR3 spells CASSQTGTSKYEQYF. The CDR3 DNA follows: TGTGCCAGCAGCCAAACCGGGACTAGCAAATACGAGCAGTACTTC.

This clone appeared a single time. This rearrangement joins TRBV2 to TRBJ1-1; D unresolved. This CDR3 region has 16 residues. Between the trimmed V and J ends, which lost 4 bases and 2 bases, there was a span of 17 bases. The germline V gene encodes CDR1 SNHLY and CDR2 FYNNEI. CDR3 residues: CASSVMGLNFNTEAFF. CDR3 sequence (DNA): TGTGCCAGCAGTGTAATGGGGTTAAACTTTAACACTGAAGCTTTCTTT.

The CDR3 DNA follows: TGTGCCAGCAGTGACCCCCGTAGCGCGGGGGTTAATGAGCAGTTCTTC. Translated, it gives CASSDPRSAGVNEQFF. This chain connects TRBV2 to TRBJ2-1; TRBD2 agrees at 7 bases. The V gene's germline CDR1 is SNHLY and CDR2 FYNNEI. The CDR3 has 16 residues. The trim removed 3 bases at V and 7 bases at J, leaving 12 bases unmatched.

The gene calls are TRBV28 and TRBJ2-1; 7 nucleotides align to TRBD1. Germline trimming cut 5 bases from V and 0 bases from J; bases unmatched to any gene: 7. The CDR3 is made up of 16 amino acids. The germline CDR1 and CDR2 sequences are MDHEN and SYDVKM. The CDR3 DNA is TGTGCCAGCAGTCCCTCGGACAGGAGCTCCTACAATGAGCAGTTCTTC. It codes for CASSPSDRSSYNEQFF.

The chain has TRBV4-1 and TRBJ2-3; weak D call: TRBD1 (6 bases). Germline CDR1 is MGHRA and CDR2 is YSYEKL. V lost 1 base, J lost 9 bases, and 14 bases lay in between. The CDR3 totals 14 residues. The CDR3 region is CASSQGRGGGTQYF. In DNA form, the CDR3 reads TGCGCCAGCAGCCAAGGCAGGGGTGGTGGCACGCAGTATTTT.

The chain links TRBV5-6 to TRBJ2-7; TRBD1 agrees at 8 bases. Germline CDR1 reads SGHDT; CDR2 reads YYEEEE. This CDR3 has 14 amino acids. J lost 3 bases, V lost 4 bases, and 6 bases had no gene match. Here the CDR3 reads CASSLYRGDYEQYF. In DNA form, the CDR3 reads TGTGCCAGCAGCCTATACAGGGGGGACTACGAGCAGTACTTC.

The V gene is TRBV2, the J gene TRBJ1-1; no definite D call. CDR1 SNHLY and CDR2 FYNNEI come from the germline V gene. CDR3 size: 14 residues. V shed 1 base and J shed 2 bases, with 8 bases lying between them. The chain's CDR3 is CASSEEGVNTEAFF. The CDR3 nucleotides are TGTGCCAGCAGTGAAGAGGGCGTAAACACTGAAGCTTTCTTT.

This rearrangement joins TRBV19 to TRBJ2-2; no firm D call. Germline lookup yields CDR1 LNHDA and CDR2 SQIVND (reference sequence). Trimming took 6 bases from V and 8 from J, leaving 7 bases between them. This CDR3 is 11 amino acids long. CDR3 loop: CASSRWGELFF. CDR3 nucleotide sequence: TGTGCCAGTAGCCGTTGGGGGGAGCTGTTTTTT.

V usage is TRBV5-5 and J usage is TRBJ1-1; possible D gene TRBD1, 6 bases. The CDR3 has 15 amino acids. V lost 3 bases, J lost 7 bases, and 19 bases lay in between. Germline V CDR1 and CDR2: SGHKS, YYEKEE (reference sequence). The DNA for the CDR3 is TGTGCCAGCAGCTCCAACCCCACAGGGATGGTTGAAGCTTTCTTT. It specifies CASSSNPTGMVEAFF.

The chain employs TRBV29-1 and TRBJ2-3; 9 nucleotides agree with TRBD1. Germline values: CDR1 SQVTM, CDR2 ANQGSEA. Trimming cost V 2 bases and J 5 bases; bases outside gene matches: 2. The CDR3 is 13 residues long. CDR3 bases: TGCAGCGTTGAAACAGGGGGCGTAGATACGCAGTATTTT. It yields the protein CSVETGGVDTQYF.